The entry below gives a single T cell receptor beta chain sequence along with its context. Its antigen remains undetermined. Since a much larger clone is just one base distant, this may be a read error. The method behind the library was PCR. Instrument on record: Illumina HiSeq 2000. Clones were called with MiXCR by TCRdb after fastp trimmed the public reads at Q25, and only in-frame beta chains were retained. Every CDR3 protein is listed once, alongside the most common genes and DNA of its rows. In this sample the table shows roughly 21,000 distinct CDR3 sequences, about two fifths of which occur a single time. The top ten hold around two fifths of the sample. This sample is part of a study of tumor-infiltrating lymphocytes in oesophageal squamous cell carcinoma (dated by TCRdb to about 2016). The sequenced sample consisted of esophageal tumor tissue. This receptor was taken from a male donor with esophageal squamous cell carcinoma.

The CDR3 loop reads CASSLRQGLAGGRFSEQFF. The nucleotides read TGCGCCAGCAGCTTGAGGCAGGGACTAGCGGGAGGAAGATTCAGCGAGCAGTTCTTC. This sequence uses TRBV5-1 and TRBJ2-1, with TRBD2 matching 15 junction bases. Relative to germline, V is missing 1 base and J is missing 10 bases, with 15 bases of the junction outside any gene match. CDR1 is given as SGHRS and CDR2 as YFSETQ, both from the germline V gene. Counted from cysteine to phenylalanine, this CDR3 has 19 amino acids. Solely the CDR3 DNA is kept, with 57 bases framed from the first base.